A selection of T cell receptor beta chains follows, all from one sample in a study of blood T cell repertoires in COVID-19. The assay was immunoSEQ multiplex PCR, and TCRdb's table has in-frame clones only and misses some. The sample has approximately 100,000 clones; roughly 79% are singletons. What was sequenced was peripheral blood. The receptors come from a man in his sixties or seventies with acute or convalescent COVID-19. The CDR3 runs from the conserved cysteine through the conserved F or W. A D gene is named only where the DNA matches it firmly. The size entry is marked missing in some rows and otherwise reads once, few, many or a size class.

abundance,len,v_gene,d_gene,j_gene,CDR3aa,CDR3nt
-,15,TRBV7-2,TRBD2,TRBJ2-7,CASSLGSAGFDEQYF,TGTGCCAGCAGCTTAGGGTCAGCGGGATTCGACGAGCAGTACTTC
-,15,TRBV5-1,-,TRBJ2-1,CASSVRFMGHNEQFF,TGCGCCAGCAGTGTAAGATTCATGGGGCACAATGAGCAGTTCTTC
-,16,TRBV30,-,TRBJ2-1,CAWSRRIGGDYNEQFF,TGTGCCTGGAGCCGACGGATAGGGGGGGACTACAATGAGCAGTTCTTC
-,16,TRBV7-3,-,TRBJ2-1,CASSRTSAGQYNEQFF,TGTGCCAGCAGCCGCACTTCCGCCGGACAGTACAATGAGCAGTTCTTC
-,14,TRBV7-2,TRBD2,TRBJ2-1,CASTPSGAYNEQFF,TGTGCCAGCACCCCTAGCGGGGCCTACAATGAGCAGTTCTTC
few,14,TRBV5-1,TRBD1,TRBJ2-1,CASQGQGRFNEQFF,TGCGCCAGCCAGGGACAGGGCCGTTTCAATGAGCAGTTCTTC
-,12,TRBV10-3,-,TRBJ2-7,CAIKGGSDEQYF,TGTGCCATCAAGGGGGGGTCCGACGAGCAGTACTTC
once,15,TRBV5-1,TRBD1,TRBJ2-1,CASSLIGTGKNEQFF,TGCGCCAGCAGCTTGATAGGGACAGGGAAAAATGAGCAGTTCTTC
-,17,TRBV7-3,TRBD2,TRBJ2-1,CASSLASPAGGPYEQFF,TGTGCCAGCAGCTTAGCGTCGCCGGCGGGGGGGCCCTATGAGCAGTTCTTC
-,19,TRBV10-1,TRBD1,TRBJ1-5,CASSDPGTEELYSNQPQHF,TGCGCCAGCAGTGACCCGGGGACAGAAGAACTCTATAGCAATCAGCCCCAGCATTTT
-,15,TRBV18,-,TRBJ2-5,CASSPQGGATETQYF,TGTGCCAGCTCACCACAAGGGGGGGCCACAGAGACCCAGTACTTC
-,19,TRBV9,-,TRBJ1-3,CASSVEWDKAVSSGNTIYF,TGTGCCAGCAGCGTAGAGTGGGACAAGGCCGTCTCCTCTGGAAACACCATATATTTT
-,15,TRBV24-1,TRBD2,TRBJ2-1,CATTMLGGGINEQFF,TGTGCCACCACGATGTTGGGGGGGGGTATCAATGAGCAGTTCTTC
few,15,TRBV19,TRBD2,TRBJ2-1,CASRQAGGHYNEQFF,TGTGCCAGTAGACAGGCGGGGGGGCACTACAATGAGCAGTTCTTC
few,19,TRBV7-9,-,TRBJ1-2,CASSPILSPHLEGTYGYTF,TGTGCCAGCAGCCCTATCCTATCCCCACATCTTGAGGGGACTTATGGCTACACCTTC
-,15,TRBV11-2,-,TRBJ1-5,CASSLGQTSNQPQHF,TGTGCCAGCAGCTTAGGACAGACTAGCAATCAGCCCCAGCATTTT
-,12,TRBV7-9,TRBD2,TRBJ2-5,CASGEGPETQYF,TGTGCCAGCGGGGAGGGACCGGAGACCCAGTACTTC
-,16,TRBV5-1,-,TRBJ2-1,CASSSPLGRDYNEQFF,TGCGCCAGCAGCTCCCCCCTAGGGCGGGACTACAATGAGCAGTTCTTC
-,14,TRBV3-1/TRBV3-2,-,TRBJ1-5,CASSLTGSNQPQHF,TGTGCCAGCAGTCTTACAGGTAGCAATCAGCCCCAGCATTTT
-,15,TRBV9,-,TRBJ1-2,CASSVGEIRRDGYTF,TGTGCCAGCAGCGTAGGGGAGATACGCCGTGATGGCTACACCTTC
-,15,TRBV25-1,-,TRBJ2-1,CASSELGQSYNEQFF,TGTGCCAGCAGTGAACTTGGACAGTCCTACAATGAGCAGTTCTTC
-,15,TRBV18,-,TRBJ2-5,CASSYAAASRETQYF,TGTGCCAGCTCCTATGCCGCCGCTAGCCGCGAGACCCAGTACTTC
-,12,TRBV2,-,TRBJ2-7,CATRGQSYEQYF,TGTGCCACCCGTGGGCAGTCCTACGAGCAGTACTTC
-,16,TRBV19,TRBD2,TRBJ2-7,CASSIVGGSTRYEQYF,TGTGCCAGTAGTATAGTAGGCGGGAGCACCAGGTACGAGCAGTACTTC
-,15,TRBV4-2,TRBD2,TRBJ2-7,CASSQETSGPIQQYF,TGTGCCAGCAGCCAAGAAACTAGCGGCCCAATACAGCAGTACTTC
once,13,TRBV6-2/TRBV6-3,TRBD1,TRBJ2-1,CASSRTGWNEQFF,TGTGCCAGCAGTCGGACAGGGTGGAATGAGCAGTTCTTC
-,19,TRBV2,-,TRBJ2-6,CASSDPRERLTSGANVLTF,TGTGCCAGCAGTGATCCTCGTGAGCGACTTACCTCTGGGGCCAACGTCCTGACTTTC
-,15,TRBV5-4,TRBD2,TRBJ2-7,CASSLPGTRVYEQYF,TGTGCCAGCAGCTTACCCGGGACTAGAGTCTACGAGCAGTACTTC
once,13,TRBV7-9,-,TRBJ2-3,CASSGGTTDTQYF,TGTGCCAGCAGCGGCGGAACCACAGATACGCAGTATTTT
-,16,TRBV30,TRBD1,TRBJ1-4,CAWSLRQGSTNEKLFF,TGTGCCTGGAGCCTCCGACAGGGCTCAACTAATGAAAAACTGTTTTTT
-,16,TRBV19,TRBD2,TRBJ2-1,CASSIVTAGVANEQFF,TGTGCCAGTAGTATAGTAACAGCGGGAGTTGCCAATGAGCAGTTCTTC
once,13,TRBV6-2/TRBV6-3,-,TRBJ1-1,CASSYQGNTEAFF,TGTGCCAGCAGTTACCAGGGAAACACTGAAGCTTTCTTT
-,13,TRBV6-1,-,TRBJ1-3,CASSSGSGNTIYF,TGTGCCAGCAGCTCAGGGTCTGGAAACACCATATATTTT
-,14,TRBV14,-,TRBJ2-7,CASSRRSRSYEQYF,TGTGCCAGCAGCCGCAGGTCCCGCTCCTACGAGCAGTACTTC
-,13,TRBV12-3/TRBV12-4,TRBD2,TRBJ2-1,CASIAGDYNEQFF,TGTGCCAGCATAGCGGGGGACTACAATGAGCAGTTCTTC
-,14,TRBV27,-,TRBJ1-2,CASSLLGVDYGYTF,TGTGCCAGCAGTTTATTAGGGGTCGACTATGGCTACACCTTC
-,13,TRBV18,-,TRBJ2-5,CASSPGRRETQYF,TGTGCCAGCTCGCCCGGAAGGCGGGAGACCCAGTACTTC
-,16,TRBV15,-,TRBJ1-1,CATSRDPGYMNTEAFF,TGTGCCACCAGCAGAGATCCAGGGTACATGAACACTGAAGCTTTCTTT
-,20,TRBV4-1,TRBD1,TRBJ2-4,CASSQVTTGVSRLAKNIQYF,TGCGCCAGCAGCCAAGTAACTACAGGGGTCTCCAGACTAGCCAAAAACATTCAGTACTTC
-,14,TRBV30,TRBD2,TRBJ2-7,CAWSVGGGSYEQYF,TGTGCCTGGAGTGTTGGGGGGGGCTCCTACGAGCAGTACTTC
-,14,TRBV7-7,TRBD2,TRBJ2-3,CASSRGGGTDTQYF,TGTGCTAGCAGCCGCGGGGGGGGCACAGATACGCAGTATTTT
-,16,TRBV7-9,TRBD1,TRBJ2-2,CASSTSPDRVTGELFF,TGTGCCAGCAGCACGAGTCCTGACAGGGTTACCGGGGAGCTGTTTTTT
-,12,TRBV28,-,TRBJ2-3,CASISGADTQYF,TGTGCCAGCATTTCAGGGGCAGATACGCAGTATTTT
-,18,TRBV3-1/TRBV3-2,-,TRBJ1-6,CASSDSPSPPSYNSPLHF,TGTGCCAGCAGCGACAGCCCGTCCCCTCCCTCCTATAATTCACCCCTCCACTTT
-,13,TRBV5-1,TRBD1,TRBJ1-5,CASSRTGNQPQHF,TGCGCCAGCAGCAGGACAGGTAATCAGCCCCAGCATTTT
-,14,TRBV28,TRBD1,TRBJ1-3,CASHGTDSGNTIYF,TGTGCCAGCCATGGGACAGACTCTGGAAACACCATATATTTT
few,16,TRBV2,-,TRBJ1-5,CASSEEDIEVEQPQHF,TGTGCCAGCAGTGAAGAGGACATAGAGGTGGAACAGCCCCAGCATTTT
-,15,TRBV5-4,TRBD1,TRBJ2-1,CASSSRTGRINEQFF,TGTGCCAGCAGCAGTAGGACAGGGAGAATCAATGAGCAGTTCTTC
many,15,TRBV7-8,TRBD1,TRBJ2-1,CASSSGQLMSNEQFF,TGTGCCAGCAGCTCGGGACAGCTGATGTCCAATGAGCAGTTCTTC
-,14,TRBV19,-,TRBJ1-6,CASTADRINSPLHF,TGTGCCAGTACCGCCGACAGGATTAATTCACCCCTCCACTTT
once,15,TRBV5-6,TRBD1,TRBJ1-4,CASSLPGQGSEKLFF,TGTGCCAGCAGTCTGCCGGGACAGGGATCGGAAAAACTGTTTTTT
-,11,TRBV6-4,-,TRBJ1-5,CASSDPEPQHF,TGTGCCAGCAGTGACCCCGAGCCCCAGCATTTT
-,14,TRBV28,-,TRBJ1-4,CASSTSANQEKLFF,TGTGCCAGCAGTACATCCGCCAATCAGGAAAAACTGTTTTTT
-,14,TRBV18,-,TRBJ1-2,CASSSRTGNYGYTF,TGTGCCAGCTCATCTCGGACGGGGAACTATGGCTACACCTTC
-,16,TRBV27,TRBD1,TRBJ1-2,CASRKEVQDRGHGYTF,TGTGCCAGTAGAAAAGAAGTACAGGACAGGGGTCATGGCTACACCTTC
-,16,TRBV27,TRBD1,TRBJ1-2,CASSSETGGAGYGYTF,TGTGCCAGCAGCTCCGAAACAGGGGGCGCGGGGTATGGCTACACCTTC
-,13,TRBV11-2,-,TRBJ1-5,CASSLDRDQPQHF,TGTGCCAGCAGCTTAGACCGAGATCAGCCCCAGCATTTT
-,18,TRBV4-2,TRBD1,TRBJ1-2,CASSQDFRPTGESYGYTF,TGTGCCAGCAGCCAAGATTTCCGTCCTACAGGGGAAAGCTATGGCTACACCTTC
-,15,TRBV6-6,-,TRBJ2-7,CASSYSGGTIYEQYF,TGTGCCAGCAGTTACTCGGGCGGGACCATCTACGAGCAGTACTTC
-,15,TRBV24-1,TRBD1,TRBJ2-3,CATSDRGQGTDTQYF,TGTGCCACCAGTGACCGTGGACAGGGGACAGATACGCAGTATTTT